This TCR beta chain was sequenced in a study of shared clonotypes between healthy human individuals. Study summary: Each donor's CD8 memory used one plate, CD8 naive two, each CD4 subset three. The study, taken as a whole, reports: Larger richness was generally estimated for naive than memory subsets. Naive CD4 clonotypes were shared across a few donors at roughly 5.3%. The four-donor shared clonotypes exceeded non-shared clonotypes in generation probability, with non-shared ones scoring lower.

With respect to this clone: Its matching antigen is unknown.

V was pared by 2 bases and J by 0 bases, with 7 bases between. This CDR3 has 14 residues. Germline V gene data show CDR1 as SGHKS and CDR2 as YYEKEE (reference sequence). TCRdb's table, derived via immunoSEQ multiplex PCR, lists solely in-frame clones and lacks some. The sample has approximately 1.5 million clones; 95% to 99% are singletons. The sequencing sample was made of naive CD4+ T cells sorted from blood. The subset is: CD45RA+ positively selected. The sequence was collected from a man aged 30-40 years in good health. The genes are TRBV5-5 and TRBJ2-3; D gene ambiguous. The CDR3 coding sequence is TGTGCCAGCAGCTTTATACCTAGCACAGATACGCAGTATTTT. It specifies CASSFIPSTDTQYF.